This entry lists 6 T cell receptor beta chains sequenced from one sample in a study of blood T cell repertoires in COVID-19. Method: immunoSEQ multiplex PCR; TCRdb's copy keeps in-frame clones and lacks some. Of around 150,000 clones in the sample, about 93% were seen once. Sequenced material: peripheral blood. The source of these receptors is a woman between 45 and 60 years old with acute or convalescent COVID-19.

The chain carries TRBV5-1 and TRBJ2-7; D not certain. With 4 bases removed from V and 1 base from J, the gap between germline ends came to 12 bases. Germline V gene lookup returns CDR1 SGHRS and CDR2 YFSETQ. There are 14 residues in the CDR3. The CDR3 bases are TGCGCCAGCAGCGCAGTCACCGATTCCTACGAGCAGTACTTC. This gives the protein CASSAVTDSYEQYF.

CDR3 bases: TGTGCCAGCAGCCTCGAACCGGGACAGACCTACGAGCAGTACTTC. This sequence encodes CASSLEPGQTYEQYF. The chain carries TRBV4-2 and TRBJ2-7, with 7 nucleotides matching TRBD1. Germline V lookup: CDR1 LGHNA, CDR2 YNFKEQ. The CDR3 runs to 15 residues. J lost 2 bases, V lost 4 bases, and 8 bases had no gene match.

V gene TRBV6-5 combines with J gene TRBJ2-1; 11 bases agree with TRBD1. The CDR3 totals 14 residues. J was trimmed by 9 bases and V by 7 bases; bases with no gene match: 8. CDR1 and CDR2 (germline): MNHEY, SVGAGI. CDR3 sequence reads: CASTLDRGLGEQFF. The CDR3 nucleotides are TGTGCCAGCACCCTGGACAGGGGGCTAGGTGAGCAGTTCTTC.

The rearrangement links TRBV20-1 to TRBJ1-1; D remains unclear. CDR1 and CDR2 (germline): DFQATT, SNEGSKA (reference sequence). Trimming left V 3 bases short and J 5 bases short, with 13 bases between. The CDR3 extends over 13 amino acids. The CDR3: CSASASPGTEAFF. CDR3 DNA sequence: TGCAGTGCTAGTGCCTCCCCCGGGACTGAAGCTTTCTTT.

The V gene is TRBV30, the J gene TRBJ1-3; D remains unclear. V shed 4 bases and J shed 4 bases, with 5 bases lying between them. Germline-derived CDR1 and CDR2 are GTSNPN and SVGIG (reference sequence). The CDR3 is made up of 11 amino acids. In DNA form, the CDR3 reads TGTGCCTGGATCCCGGGAAACACCATATATTTT. This sequence encodes CAWIPGNTIYF.

The CDR3 is CASSLRQVNYGYTF. In DNA form, the CDR3 reads TGTGCCAGCAGCTTGAGGCAGGTCAACTATGGCTACACCTTC. The chain links TRBV5-6 to TRBJ1-2, with D unclear. CDR3 length: 14 residues. V was clipped by 1 base and J by 2 bases, with 9 bases between them. CDR1 is SGHDT and CDR2 is YYEEEE in the germline V gene.